The following is a T cell receptor beta chain sequence with its context. No cognate antigen has been identified for it. No much larger clone is present one base from it, and per-base qualities are unavailable. The sample comes from a study of a mutant IDH1 vaccine in newly diagnosed glioma (dated by TCRdb to the early 2020s). Regarding the complete study: Vaccination was initiated 4-6 weeks after radiotherapy alone, or concurrently with temozolomide cycles in the chemotherapy-containing groups. Of the roughly 30 treated patients, approximately 60% were male and roughly 40% were female, and a mean age of around 40 years was recorded. Prior to enrollment, patients had been given standard therapy consisting of radiotherapy alone, temozolomide alone, or radiochemotherapy with temozolomide, with the combination given to most patients. The week-35 safety follow-up took place at visit V12, and the week-47 end of study took place at visit V13. Peripheral blood samples were drawn at six visits, namely V03 (baseline), V05, V07, V10, V12 and V13. Longitudinal TCRB deep sequencing was performed for about two dozen treated patients wherever samples were available for exploratory analyses.

On the study overall, not on this receptor specifically: The authors stated that sample limitations prevented analyses of patient blood samples from being reproduced. Availability determined which PBMC samples were chosen for TCRB deep sequencing. Immune responses induced by the vaccine were seen in approximately 93% of patients across multiple MHC alleles. Changes in the top peripheral T cell clonotypes picked up by TCRB sequencing did not appear to be linked to pseudoprogression.

The time point label of this sample denotes: week 35, safety follow-up. Each vaccine dose was 300 ug of a 20-mer mutant IDH1 peptide in Montanide, given subcutaneously with topical imiquimod. Patients were given eight vaccinations, in weeks 1, 3, 5, 7, 11, 15, 19 and 23, which matched visits V03 through V10. Donors had newly diagnosed WHO grade 3 or 4 IDH1-mutant astrocytomas with loss of nuclear ATRX. The samples were drawn from NOA16, a multicentre, single-arm, open-label phase I trial in Germany that tested a mutant IDH1 peptide vaccine in humans for the first time. Genomic DNA for TCRB sequencing was extracted from EDTA blood using the DNeasy Blood and Tissue Kit. To prepare the library, the immunoSEQ multiplex PCR assay was applied. Rearranged TCR beta chain sequences were amplified with the hsTCRB Kit following the manufacturer's protocol. Sequencing of TCRB libraries was carried out on an Illumina MiSeq. The original pipeline was this. Demultiplexing, trimming and gene mapping were performed with the kit vendor's proprietary platform. TCRdb provides this immuneACCESS table in a form limited to in-frame rearrangements. Some clones are lacking; in checked studies, under half of them reflect an unresolved V gene, and why the rest are absent is not known. The DNA was the basis for D and trimming; V, J and clone size are from that table. The sample profile shows about 50,000 clones; approximately 92% of them were found once. Of the sample, roughly 2.4% falls within the top ten clones.

This receptor was obtained from a man in his forties or fifties with glioma. Sequenced material: PBMCs, taken from a glioma patient whose treatment included an IDH1 peptide vaccine.

The CDR3 protein is CASSQDTRTGNTEAFF. The bases read TGCGCCAGCAGCCAAGATACAAGGACAGGGAACACTGAAGCTTTCTTT. Rearrangement joined TRBV4-3 to TRBJ1-1, with 7 middle bases fitting TRBD1. From V the trimming removes 0 bases and from J it removes 1 base, while the gene matches leave 5 bases of the junction unaccounted for. CDR1 is given as LGHNA and CDR2 as YSLEER, both from the germline V gene. Taken from cysteine to phenylalanine, the CDR3 has 16 residues. CDR3 DNA only is kept here, 48 bases in frame from base 1.